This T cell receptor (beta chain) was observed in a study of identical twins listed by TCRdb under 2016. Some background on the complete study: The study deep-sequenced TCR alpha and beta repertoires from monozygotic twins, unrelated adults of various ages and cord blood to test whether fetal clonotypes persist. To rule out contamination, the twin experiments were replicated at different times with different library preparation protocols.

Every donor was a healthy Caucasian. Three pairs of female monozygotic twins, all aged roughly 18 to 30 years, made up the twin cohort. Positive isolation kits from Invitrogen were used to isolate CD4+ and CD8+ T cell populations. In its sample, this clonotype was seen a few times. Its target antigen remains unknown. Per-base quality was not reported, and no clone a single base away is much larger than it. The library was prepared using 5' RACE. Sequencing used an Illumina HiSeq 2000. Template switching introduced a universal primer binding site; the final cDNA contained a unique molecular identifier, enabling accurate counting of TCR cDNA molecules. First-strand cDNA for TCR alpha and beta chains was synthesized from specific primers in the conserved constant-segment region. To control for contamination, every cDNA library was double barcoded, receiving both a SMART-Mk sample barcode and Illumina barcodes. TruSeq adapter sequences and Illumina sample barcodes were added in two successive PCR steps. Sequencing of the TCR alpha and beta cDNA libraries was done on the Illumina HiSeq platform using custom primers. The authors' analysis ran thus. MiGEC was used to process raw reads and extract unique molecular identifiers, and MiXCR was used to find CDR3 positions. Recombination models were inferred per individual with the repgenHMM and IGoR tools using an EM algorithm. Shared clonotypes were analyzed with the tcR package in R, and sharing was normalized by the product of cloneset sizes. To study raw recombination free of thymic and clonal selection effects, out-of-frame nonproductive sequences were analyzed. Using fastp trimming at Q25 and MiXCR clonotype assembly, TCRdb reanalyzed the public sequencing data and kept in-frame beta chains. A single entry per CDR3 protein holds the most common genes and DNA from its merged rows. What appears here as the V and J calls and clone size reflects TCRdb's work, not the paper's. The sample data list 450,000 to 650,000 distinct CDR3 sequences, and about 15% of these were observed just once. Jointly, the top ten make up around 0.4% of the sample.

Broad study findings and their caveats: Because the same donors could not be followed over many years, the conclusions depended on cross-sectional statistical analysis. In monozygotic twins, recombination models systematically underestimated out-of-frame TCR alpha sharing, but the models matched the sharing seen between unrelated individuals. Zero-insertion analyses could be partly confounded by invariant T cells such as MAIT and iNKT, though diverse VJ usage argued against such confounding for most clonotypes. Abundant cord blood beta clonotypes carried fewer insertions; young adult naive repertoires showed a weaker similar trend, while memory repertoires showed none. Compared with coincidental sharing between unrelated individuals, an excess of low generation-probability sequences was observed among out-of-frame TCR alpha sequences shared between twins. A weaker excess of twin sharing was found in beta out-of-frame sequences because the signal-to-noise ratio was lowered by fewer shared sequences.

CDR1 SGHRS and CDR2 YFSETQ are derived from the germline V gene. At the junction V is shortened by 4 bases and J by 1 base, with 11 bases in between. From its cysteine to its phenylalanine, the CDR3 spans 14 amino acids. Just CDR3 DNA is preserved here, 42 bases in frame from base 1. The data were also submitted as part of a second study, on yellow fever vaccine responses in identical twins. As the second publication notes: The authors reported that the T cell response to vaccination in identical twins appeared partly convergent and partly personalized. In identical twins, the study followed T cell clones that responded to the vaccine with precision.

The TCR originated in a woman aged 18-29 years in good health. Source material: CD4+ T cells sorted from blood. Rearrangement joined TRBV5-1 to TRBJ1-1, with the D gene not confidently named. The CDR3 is CASSPTRTNTEAFF. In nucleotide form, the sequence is TGCGCCAGCAGCCCGACCCGAACGAACACTGAAGCTTTCTTT.